This T cell receptor (beta chain) is drawn from a study of cytomegalovirus exposure and HLA in healthy donors. Study-wide background: A subsequent analysis stated that the roughly 130 validation repertoires were run on the same platform as the roughly 620 first-cohort repertoires.

CDR1 and CDR2 (germline): SGHRS, YFSETQ. The CDR3 has 14 amino acids. Trimming removed 6 bases from V and 5 bases from J; junction bases left unmatched: 5. Repertoires were generated with immunoSEQ multiplex PCR, while TCRdb's copy carries only in-frame clones and drops some. The sample contains approximately 270,000 clones, 85% to 90% of which appear only once. Sequencing used PBMCs. The rearrangement uses TRBV5-1 and TRBJ2-5; 12 bases are shared with TRBD2. The receptor's source is a woman under 30 in good health and CMV-seronegative. In DNA, the CDR3 is TGCGCCAGCACCAAGGGGACTAGCGGGGAGACCCAGTACTTC. It codes for CASTKGTSGETQYF.